This T cell receptor (beta chain) stems from a study of CD8 T cells in Susac syndrome (dated by TCRdb to the late 2010s). For the wider study: The study used repertoire sequencing to test whether antigen drove CD8+ T cell activation and differentiation in Susac syndrome. Summary of the overall study and its limitations: The TCR sequencing and HLA analysis was acknowledged to have included a relatively small number of individuals.

RNA was extracted using the RNeasy kit, and roughly 0.5 to 1 microgram was reverse transcribed with random hexamers. The immunoSEQ multiplex PCR assay, which covers 54 Vbeta and 13 Jbeta segments, was used to amplify TCR beta CDR3 regions. PCR amplification bias was corrected using a synthetic template baseline for primer optimization and computational correction. The authors processed their data as follows. Reads were annotated to V, D and J genes according to IMGT and were analyzed with immunoSEQ Analyzer, with only productive sequences retained. Clonality was computed as one minus Shannon entropy normalized by log2 of the number of productive unique sequences. Public and private clones were assessed among the 100 most prevalent clones of each patient and control. Susac-specific clones were defined as absent from healthy and MS cohorts, roughly 1,100 published viral clones and other ImmuneACCESS disease sequences. TCRdb reprocessing: public reads trimmed at Q25 with fastp, clones called with MiXCR, in-frame beta chains kept. Rows are unified per CDR3 protein, each entry keeping the most common DNA and genes. The V and J calls and clone size are TCRdb's, not the authors'. This sample holds approximately 180,000 distinct CDR3 sequences; under 95% were observed only once. The ten largest account for roughly 0.1% of the sample.

From the cysteine through the phenylalanine, the CDR3 covers 15 amino acids. Left in the record is the CDR3 DNA by itself, 45 bases read in frame from the first base. According to the germline V gene, CDR1 reads SGHAT and CDR2 reads FQNNGV. V is cut back by 5 bases and J by 7 bases, with 8 bases in the junction unmatched. Peripheral blood CD8+ and CD4+ T cells from healthy donors, Susac syndrome patients and multiple sclerosis patients were profiled by high-throughput TCR beta sequencing. The multiple sclerosis controls were treatment-naive patients who had stable or active relapsing-remitting disease and met the revised McDonald criteria. CD8+ TEMRA cells were enriched by FACS, while bulk CD8+ and CD4+ T cells were purified by magnetic negative isolation. Blood was collected in EDTA tubes and processed within 24 hours, with PBMCs isolated through density gradient centrifugation. PBMCs intended for TCR sequencing were frozen in liquid nitrogen and were later thawed in a 37 degrees C water bath. A purity of at least 90% was achieved for sorted or isolated CD4+, CD8+ and CD8+ TEMRA cells.

As for this clonotype: Its binding antigen is unknown. Per-nucleotide qualities are absent, and no much larger clonotype sits a single base away.

Sequenced sample: CD4+ T cells from PBMCs. Recombination joined TRBV11-2 with TRBJ2-1, with TRBD1 matching 10 junction bases. The clonotype was recovered from a human donor with multiple sclerosis. The DNA sequence follows: TGTGCCAGCAGCCTTAGACAGGGGGCGAGGAATGAGCAGTTCTTC. The translation is CASSLRQGARNEQFF.